A single sample gave rise to the 31 T cell receptor beta chains below, sequenced in a study of T cells expressing NK-cell markers. For each CDR3 protein, TCRdb gives one entry from its re-call of the 5' RACE reads, without DNA. The sample table includes a few hundred thousand distinct CDR3 sequences. Specimen: blood T cells: a sorted CD56 or NKG2C T cell subset, CD4+ or CD8+ T cells, or bulk PBMC T cells (not recorded which). The receptors were sampled from a man aged 18-75 years in good health.

The V and J genes are TRBV4-2 and TRBJ2-4; the D gene TCRdb calls, TRBD2, cannot be checked with no DNA. Germline CDR1 is LGHNA and CDR2 is YNFKEQ. The CDR3 covers 14 residues. Here the CDR3 reads CASSWGGLGNIQYF.

This CDR3 is CASRGQGGDEAFF. The V and J genes are TRBV6-6 and TRBJ1-1; TCRdb selects TRBD1, and the lack of DNA leaves this call unchecked. CDR1 and CDR2 from the germline V gene are MNHNY and SVGAGI (reference sequence). This CDR3 comprises 13 residues.

The V gene is TRBV9, the J gene TRBJ2-7; TCRdb indicates TRBD1, and absent DNA this call remains unverified. CDR3 length: 17 residues. CDR1 is SGDLS, CDR2 YYNGEE, per germline. CDR3: CASSVGMSTGQYHEQYF.

This CDR3 reads CSAKLAAGTQYF. The chain joins TRBV20-1 to TRBJ2-3. Looked up from germline, CDR1 is DFQATT and CDR2 is SNEGSKA (reference sequence). The CDR3 extends over 12 amino acids.

The chain is built from TRBV20-1 and TRBJ2-2; TCRdb proposes TRBD2, but this gene call is untestable without DNA. The CDR3 is 19 amino acids. The V gene's germline CDR1 is DFQATT and CDR2 SNEGSKA (reference sequence). The CDR3 loop reads CSARTGLAGSRISTGELFF.

Here the CDR3 reads CATSRDRDANEQFF. The chain employs TRBV15 and TRBJ2-1; TCRdb proposes TRBD1, but this gene call is untestable without DNA. Per germline, CDR1 LNHNV and CDR2 YYDKDF (reference sequence). CDR3 size: 14 residues.

The chain uses TRBV6-5 and TRBJ2-2; TCRdb names TRBD2, which stays unverified in the absence of DNA. The CDR3 sequence is 16 residues long. Germline assignment: CDR1 MNHEY and CDR2 SVGAGI. CDR3: CASSSLTWEGTGELFF.

The V gene is TRBV12-3 or TRBV12-4, the J gene TRBJ2-2; the TCRdb D gene call, TRBD1, has no DNA to confirm it. The CDR3 loop spans 16 amino acids. The CDR3 region is CASSLYPGQGTRELFF.

This chain links TRBV18 with TRBJ2-1. Germline V CDR1 and CDR2: KGHSH, LQKENI. This CDR3 has 15 residues. CDR3 region: CASSPLDQSRDEQFF.

CDR3 sequence: CASSLHAMAQYF. The J gene is TRBJ2-5, the V gene TRBV7-2. The CDR3 consists of 12 residues. Germline V CDR1 and CDR2: SGHTA, FQGNSA.

V gene TRBV28 combines with J gene TRBJ2-7; the D gene TCRdb calls, TRBD1, cannot be checked with no DNA. Germline V gives CDR1 MDHEN, CDR2 SYDVKM. The CDR3 has 12 residues. The CDR3 is CASQGGRYEQYF.

The rearrangement links TRBV2 to TRBJ2-7; TCRdb lists TRBD1, though no DNA is available to test this call. This CDR3 comprises 15 residues. The germline V gene has CDR1 SNHLY and CDR2 FYNNEI. CDR3 protein: CASRERQAVSYEQYF.

The chain has TRBV20-1 and TRBJ2-7. Germline V lookup: CDR1 DFQATT, CDR2 SNEGSKA (reference sequence). The CDR3 sequence is 12 residues long. The CDR3: CSAIPQIAEQYF.

The V gene is TRBV12-3 or TRBV12-4, the J gene TRBJ2-4; lacking DNA, the TRBD2 call made by TCRdb goes unchecked. CDR3 length: 14 residues. CDR3 region: CASSFGGDKNIQYF.

The chain couples TRBV28 to TRBJ2-3; TCRdb outputs TRBD1, but without DNA this stays unchecked. The CDR3 consists of 17 residues. Germline V gene lookup returns CDR1 MDHEN and CDR2 SYDVKM. CDR3 in amino acids: CASSLRGGPGTTDTQYF.

The CDR3 reads CASSVGQGWEQETQYF. The rearrangement joins TRBV9 to TRBJ2-5; as DNA is missing, the TRBD1 call by TCRdb cannot be tested. Looked up from germline, CDR1 is SGDLS and CDR2 is YYNGEE. The CDR3 contains 16 residues. Full variable domain (missing parts from reference TRBV9 and TRBJ2-5): DSGVTQTPKHLITATGQRVTLRCSPRSGDLSVYWYQQSLDQGLQFLIQYYNGEERAKGNILERFSAQQFPDLHSELNLSSLELGDSALYFCASSVGQGWEQETQYFGPGTRLLVL.

The chain is built from TRBV5-6 and TRBJ2-7; absent DNA, TCRdb's TRBD1 call cannot be checked. The CDR3 is 17 residues long. The germline V gene has CDR1 SGHDT and CDR2 YYEEEE. The CDR3 sequence is CASSLYGKSGQGYEQYF.

The V call is TRBV6-5, the J call TRBJ2-5; TCRdb gives TRBD1 as the D gene, but with no DNA this cannot be confirmed. There are 15 residues in the CDR3. Germline CDR1 MNHEY, CDR2 SVGAGI. This CDR3 is CASQRMGGAQETQYF.

The gene calls are TRBV2 and TRBJ2-5; TCRdb's assignment of TRBD2 cannot be checked, as there is no DNA. CDR3 length: 14 amino acids. The germline V gene has CDR1 SNHLY and CDR2 FYNNEI. The CDR3 sequence is CASSLGLAQETQYF.

The chain recombines TRBV19 with TRBJ2-1; absent DNA, TCRdb's TRBD2 call cannot be checked. CDR1 and CDR2 (germline): LNHDA, SQIVND (reference sequence). The CDR3 is 15 amino acids. The CDR3 is CASRSGGQGSNEQFF.

The V gene is TRBV5-4, the J gene TRBJ2-2. This CDR3 is built from 15 residues. Germline V gives CDR1 SGHNT, CDR2 YYREEE (reference sequence). The CDR3 spells CASSLARGYTGELFF.

This chain joins TRBV6-5 and TRBJ1-2. The CDR3 runs 12 residues. CDR1 and CDR2 (germline): MNHEY, SVGAGI. CDR3 in amino acids: CASSAPTGGYTF.

The chain uses TRBV5-1 and TRBJ2-2; TCRdb's D call, TRBD2, is unchecked because there is no DNA. This CDR3 is built from 15 residues. Germline-derived CDR1 and CDR2 are SGHRS and YFSETQ. The chain's CDR3 is CATQRASGGTGELFF.

The rearrangement joins TRBV27 to TRBJ2-3; TCRdb picks TRBD2, but there is no DNA to check that call. CDR3 length: 17 amino acids. Germline loops: CDR1 MNHEY, CDR2 SMNVEV (reference sequence). CDR3 protein: CASSWYSGGQRRDTQYF.

The rearrangement joins TRBV4-1 to TRBJ2-2. Per germline, CDR1 MGHRA and CDR2 YSYEKL. The CDR3 spans 18 residues. This CDR3 reads CASSQGHPGAADTGELFF.

The chain couples TRBV7-9 to TRBJ1-1. The CDR3 runs 15 residues. CDR1 is SEHNR, CDR2 FQNEAQ, per germline (reference sequence). The CDR3 sequence is CASSLPQQLNTEAFF.

The chain couples TRBV6-1 to TRBJ2-1; TCRdb's D call of TRBD2 is untestable without DNA. The germline gives CDR1 MNHNS, CDR2 SASEGT. The CDR3 spans 15 residues. CDR3 in amino acids: CASTQSGGPNNEQFF.

V gene TRBV6-5 combines with J gene TRBJ2-1; TCRdb returns TRBD1, unconfirmable since there is no DNA. The CDR3 has 14 amino acids. From germline, CDR1 is MNHEY and CDR2 SVGAGI. Here the CDR3 reads CASSYTYRESEQFF.

The chain uses TRBV3-1 and TRBJ2-5; TCRdb picks TRBD1, but there is no DNA to check that call. CDR3 size: 14 residues. The germline V gene has CDR1 LGHDT and CDR2 YNNKEL (reference sequence). CDR3: CASSQVDPGETQYF.

The chain uses TRBV7-9 and TRBJ2-5; TCRdb's D call of TRBD1 is untestable without DNA. Germline V lookup: CDR1 SEHNR, CDR2 FQNEAQ (reference sequence). This CDR3 has 11 residues. The CDR3 loop is CASSFQGAQYF.

The CDR3 loop is CSASLSASYGYTF. This chain links TRBV20-1 with TRBJ1-2. The germline V gene has CDR1 DFQATT and CDR2 SNEGSKA (reference sequence). The CDR3 sequence is 13 residues long.